The sample holds a few counts of the clone carrying this T cell receptor (beta chain). Germline lookup yields CDR1 MDHEN and CDR2 SYDVKM. The length of the CDR3 is 13 residues. The germline V and J ends were trimmed by 6 bases and 5 bases, with 13 bases remaining between them. The data are from a study of cytomegalovirus exposure and HLA in healthy donors. Amplification used 60 Vbeta primers and 13 Jbeta primers. Profiling relied on immunoSEQ multiplex PCR, and the TCRdb table lists in-frame clones only, not all of them. The table lists 90,000 to 150,000 clones, approximately 76% of them singletons. V is TRBV28 and J is TRBJ1-1; TRBD1 is a possible D gene (5 bases). The receptor was isolated from a man in his fifties or sixties in good health and CMV-seropositive. The sequencing sample was made of PBMCs. CDR3 nucleotides: TGTGCCAGCAGCCCGGCGGGGGTGACTGAAGCTTTCTTT. Translating it yields CASSPAGVTEAFF.